This TCR beta chain originates from a study of shared clonotypes between healthy human individuals. To note about this clone: Its antigen is not known.

This CDR3 is 16 amino acids long. In germline, CDR1 is SGHRS, CDR2 YFSETQ. V shed 3 bases, J shed 4 bases, and the junction held 9 bases outside the gene matches. Broader study findings: Only blood underwent sampling, and tissue repertoires likely differ. Lower generation probabilities were found for non-shared clonotypes than for those shared by all four donors.

Here immunoSEQ multiplex PCR was the method, and the copy in TCRdb shows in-frame clones only, minus some. The sample includes about 600,000 clones, around 97% of them seen just once. This chain links TRBV5-1 with TRBJ2-5, with 10 bases that match TRBD2. The clonotype originates from a woman aged 25 to 39 in good health. The material sequenced was naive CD4+ T cells sorted from blood. Subset given: CD45RA+ positively selected. CDR3 nucleotides: TGCGCCAGCAGCTGGAATAGCGGGAGGCTTCGAGAGACCCAGTACTTC. It specifies CASSWNSGRLRETQYF.